The clone carrying this TCR beta chain came up a few times. Its target is not known. The V gene's germline CDR1 is SGHAT and CDR2 FQNNGV. V lost 5 bases and J lost 1, with 14 bases in between. The length of the CDR3 is 15 residues. The data were taken from a study of T-cell memory formation after mild COVID-19. Whole-study results and caveats: The finding that pre-infection memory included some responding clones suggested that cross-reactive memory joined. Clones shrinking between day 15 and 85 showed a balanced CD4/CD8 split, and those that grew later tilted toward CD4+. Among contracting clones, CD4+ were mainly CM/EM and CD8+ enriched in EMRA.

TCR alpha and TCR beta cDNA libraries with sample barcodes and UMIs came from 5'RACE using constant-segment primers. In TCRdb, the 5' RACE reads were re-called with MiXCR into one record per CDR3 protein. This sample carries 400,000 to 450,000 distinct CDR3 sequences, around 17% of them seen once, and the ten largest clones take 20% to 25%. The J gene is TRBJ2-5, the V gene TRBV11-2; a weak D match, TRBD2 (6 bases). The sequence was collected from a man between 18 and 35 years old who had mild COVID-19 (a few samples of this study predate the infection). Cell type and time point are not known. The sample consisted of PBMCs or a T cell subset sorted from them (not recorded which). CDR3 nucleotide sequence: TGTGCCAGCAGCGTCCGCCTCGGGGGCCAAGAGACCCAGTACTTC. Amino acids: CASSVRLGGQETQYF.